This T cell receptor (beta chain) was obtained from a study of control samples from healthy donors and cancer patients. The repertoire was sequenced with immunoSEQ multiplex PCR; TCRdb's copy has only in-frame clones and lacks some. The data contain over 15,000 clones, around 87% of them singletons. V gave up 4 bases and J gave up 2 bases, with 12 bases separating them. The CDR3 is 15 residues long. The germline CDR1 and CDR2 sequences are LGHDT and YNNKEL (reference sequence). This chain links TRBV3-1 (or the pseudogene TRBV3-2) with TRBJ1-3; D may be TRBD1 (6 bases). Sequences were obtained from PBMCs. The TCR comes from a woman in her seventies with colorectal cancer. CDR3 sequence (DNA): TGTGCCAGCAGCCCACAGGGAAGCCCTGGAAACACCATATATTTT. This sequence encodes CASSPQGSPGNTIYF.